This TCR beta chain appears in the sequencing data of a study of T cell changes during pregnancy in multiple sclerosis. TCRdb's table, derived via immunoSEQ multiplex PCR, lists solely in-frame clones and lacks some. The sample shows 55,000 to 75,000 clones, 91% of them seen only once. The CDR3 length is 15 residues. With 4 bases removed from V and 5 bases from J, the gap between germline ends came to 16 bases. Germline V gene lookup returns CDR1 ENHRY and CDR2 SYGVKD. The chain links TRBV10-3 to TRBJ2-3; perhaps TRBD2 as D (6 bases). The source material was peripheral blood, sampled after pregnancy. This receptor was identified in a female donor in good health, enrolled as a control in a pregnancy study. The CDR3 sequence is CAISGTTIKGDTQYF. In DNA form, the CDR3 reads TGTGCCATCAGTGGGACTACTATTAAGGGAGATACGCAGTATTTT.